Below, 6 T cell receptor beta chains from the same sample are listed, as sequenced in a study of OX40 agonist ivuxolimab in advanced cancers. Sequencing was performed with immunoSEQ multiplex PCR; in TCRdb, only in-frame clones are kept and a portion is missing. The sample includes about 68,000 clones, 65% to 90% seen only once; the top ten take around 1.4%. Sequenced here: CD4+ or CD8+ T cells sorted from blood, sampled in a trial of the OX40 agonist ivuxolimab. The receptor source for this set is an adult with an advanced solid tumor such as melanoma, head and neck, liver or kidney cancer.

The rearrangement joins TRBV6-5 to TRBJ2-2; no firm D call. This CDR3 is built from 13 residues. Germline lookup yields CDR1 MNHEY and CDR2 SVGAGI. Between the trimmed V and J ends, which lost 5 bases and 7 bases, there was a span of 11 bases. The CDR3 nucleotides are TGTGCCAGCAGTATAGACCCCCGCGGGGAGCTGTTTTTT. Protein product: CASSIDPRGELFF.

V is TRBV28 and J is TRBJ1-2, with TRBD1 matching over 7 bases. The CDR3 has 15 amino acids. Germline V gene sequence: CDR1 MDHEN, CDR2 SYDVKM. V trimming: 5 bases; J trimming: 4 bases; junction bases outside the gene matches: 10. DNA for the CDR3: TGTGCCAGCAGTCCCCCGGGGACAGTCCGCTATGGCTACACCTTC. This codes for CASSPPGTVRYGYTF.

The V call is TRBV10-1, the J call TRBJ1-2; unclear D gene. Germline lookup yields CDR1 WNHNN and CDR2 SYGVQD (reference sequence). The CDR3 extends over 14 amino acids. Trimming shortened V by 3 bases and J by 4 bases, and 12 bases separated the two germline ends. In DNA form, the CDR3 reads TGCGCCAGCAGTGACCCGGGGAGGCTCTATGGCTACACCTTC. Translation gives CASSDPGRLYGYTF.

The chain carries TRBV28 and TRBJ2-7; 7 bases are shared with TRBD1. The CDR3 has 14 amino acids. Trimming at V came to 5 bases and at J to 2 bases, leaving 6 bases not matched to a gene. The germline gives CDR1 MDHEN, CDR2 SYDVKM. CDR3 in DNA: TGTGCCAGCAGTCTTCGACAGGGAACCTACGAGCAGTACTTC. This codes for CASSLRQGTYEQYF.

This chain uses TRBV5-6 with TRBJ1-5, with TRBD1 matching 7 bases. With 4 bases clipped from V and 5 bases from J, the junction kept 6 bases outside the gene matches. The V gene's germline CDR1 is SGHDT and CDR2 YYEEEE. This CDR3 contains 14 residues. The CDR3 coding sequence is TGTGCCAGCAGCCTACAGGGGCTGGATCAGCCCCAGCATTTT. Its protein product is CASSLQGLDQPQHF.

J is TRBJ1-1 and V is TRBV10-3; unclear D gene. CDR1 is ENHRY and CDR2 is SYGVKD in the germline V gene. The V end lost 6 bases, the J end lost 1 base, and 18 bases lay between the germline ends. CDR3 length: 16 residues. In DNA, the CDR3 is TGTGCCATCAGGGACGGGAATACACCACCGAACACTGAAGCTTTCTTT. The encoded protein is CAIRDGNTPPNTEAFF.